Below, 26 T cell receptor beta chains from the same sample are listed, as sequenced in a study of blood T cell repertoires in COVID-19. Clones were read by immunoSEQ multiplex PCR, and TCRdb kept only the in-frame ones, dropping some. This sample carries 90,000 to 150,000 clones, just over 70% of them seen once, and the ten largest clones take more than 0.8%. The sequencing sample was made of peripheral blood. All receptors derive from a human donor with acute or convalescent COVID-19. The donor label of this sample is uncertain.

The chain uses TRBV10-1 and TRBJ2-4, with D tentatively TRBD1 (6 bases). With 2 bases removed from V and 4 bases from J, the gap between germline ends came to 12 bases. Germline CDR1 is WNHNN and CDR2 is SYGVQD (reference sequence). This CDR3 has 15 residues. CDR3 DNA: TGCGCCAGCAGTGAGAAACAGGGTTTGAAAAACATTCAGTACTTC. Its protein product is CASSEKQGLKNIQYF.

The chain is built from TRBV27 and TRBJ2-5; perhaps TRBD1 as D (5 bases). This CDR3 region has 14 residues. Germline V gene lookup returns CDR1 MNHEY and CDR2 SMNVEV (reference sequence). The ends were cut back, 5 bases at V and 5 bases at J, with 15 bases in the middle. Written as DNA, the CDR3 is TGTGCCAGCAGTCTCTCAGGGATTCGGGAGACCCAGTACTTC. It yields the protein CASSLSGIRETQYF.

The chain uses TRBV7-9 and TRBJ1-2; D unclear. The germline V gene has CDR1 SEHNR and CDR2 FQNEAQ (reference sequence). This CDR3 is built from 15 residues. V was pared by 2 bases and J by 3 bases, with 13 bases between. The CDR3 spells CASSLSRGEDYGYTF. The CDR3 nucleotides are TGTGCCAGCAGCTTATCCCGGGGAGAGGACTATGGCTACACCTTC.

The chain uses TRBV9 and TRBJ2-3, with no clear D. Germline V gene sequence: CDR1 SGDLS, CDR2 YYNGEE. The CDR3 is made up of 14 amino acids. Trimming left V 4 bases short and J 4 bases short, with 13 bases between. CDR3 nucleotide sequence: TGTGCCAGCAGCTCACGTGGTAGAGCAGATACGCAGTATTTT. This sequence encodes CASSSRGRADTQYF.

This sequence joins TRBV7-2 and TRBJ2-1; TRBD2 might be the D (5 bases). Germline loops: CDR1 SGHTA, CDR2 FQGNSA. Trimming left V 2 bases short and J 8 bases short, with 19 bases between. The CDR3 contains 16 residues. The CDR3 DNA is TGTGCCAGCAGCTTACGATACGGGATGGGGTGGGATGAGCAGTTCTTC. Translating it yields CASSLRYGMGWDEQFF.

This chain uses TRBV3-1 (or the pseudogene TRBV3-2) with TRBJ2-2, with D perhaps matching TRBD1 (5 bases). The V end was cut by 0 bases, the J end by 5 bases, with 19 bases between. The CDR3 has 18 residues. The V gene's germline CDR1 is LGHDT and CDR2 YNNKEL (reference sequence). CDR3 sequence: CASSQEDPWQGRTGELFF. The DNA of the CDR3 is TGTGCCAGCAGCCAAGAGGATCCGTGGCAGGGTAGAACCGGGGAGCTGTTTTTT.

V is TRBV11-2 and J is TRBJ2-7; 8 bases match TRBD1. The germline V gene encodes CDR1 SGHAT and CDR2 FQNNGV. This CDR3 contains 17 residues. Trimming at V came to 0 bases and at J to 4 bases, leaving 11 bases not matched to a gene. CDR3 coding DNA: TGTGCCAGCAGCTTAGACACCGGGACAGGAATTGGATACGAGCAGTACTTC. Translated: CASSLDTGTGIGYEQYF.

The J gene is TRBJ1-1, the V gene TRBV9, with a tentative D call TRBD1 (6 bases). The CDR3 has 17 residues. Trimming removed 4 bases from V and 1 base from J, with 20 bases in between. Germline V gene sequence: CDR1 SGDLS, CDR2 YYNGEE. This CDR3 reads CASSPREGGYKNTEAFF. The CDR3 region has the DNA TGTGCCAGCAGCCCCCGGGAGGGGGGGTATAAGAACACTGAAGCTTTCTTT.

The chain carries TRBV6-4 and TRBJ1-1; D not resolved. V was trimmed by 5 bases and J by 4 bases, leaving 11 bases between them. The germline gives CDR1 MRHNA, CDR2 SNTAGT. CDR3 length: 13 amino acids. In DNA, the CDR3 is TGTGCCAGCAGTCTCGACAAAAGCACTGAAGCTTTCTTT. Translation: CASSLDKSTEAFF.

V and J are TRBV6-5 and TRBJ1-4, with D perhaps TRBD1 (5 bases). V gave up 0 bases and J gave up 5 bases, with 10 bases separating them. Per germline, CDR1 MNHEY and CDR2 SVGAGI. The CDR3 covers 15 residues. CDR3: CASSYSGARNEKLFF. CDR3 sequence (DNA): TGTGCCAGCAGTTACTCAGGGGCGCGGAATGAAAAACTGTTTTTT.

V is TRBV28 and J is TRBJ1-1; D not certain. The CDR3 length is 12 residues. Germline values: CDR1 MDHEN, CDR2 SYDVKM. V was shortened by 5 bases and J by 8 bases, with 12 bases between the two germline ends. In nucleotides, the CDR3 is TGTGCCAGCAGTCAATCGAGCAGGGAAGCTTTCTTT. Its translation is CASSQSSREAFF.

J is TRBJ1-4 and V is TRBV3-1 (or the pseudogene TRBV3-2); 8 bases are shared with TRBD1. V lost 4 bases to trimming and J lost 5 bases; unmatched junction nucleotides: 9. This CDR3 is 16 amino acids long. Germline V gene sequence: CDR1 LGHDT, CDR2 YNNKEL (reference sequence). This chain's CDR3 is CASSLRLDRVNEKLFF. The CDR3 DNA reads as TGTGCCAGCAGCCTGCGATTGGACAGGGTGAATGAAAAACTGTTTTTT.

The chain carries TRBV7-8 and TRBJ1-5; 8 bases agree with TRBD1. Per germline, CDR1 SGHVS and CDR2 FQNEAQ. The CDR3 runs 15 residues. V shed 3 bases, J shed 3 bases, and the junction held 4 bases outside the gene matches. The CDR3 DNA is TGTGCCAGCAGCTTCGGGACAGGTGACAATCAGCCCCAGCATTTT. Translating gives CASSFGTGDNQPQHF. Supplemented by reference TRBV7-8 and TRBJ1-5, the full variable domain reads GAGVSQSPRYKVAKRGQDVALRCDPISGHVSLFWYQQALGQGPEFLTYFQNEAQLDKSGLPSDRFFAERPEGSVSTLKIQRTQQEDSAVYLCASSFGTGDNQPQHFGDGTRLSIL.

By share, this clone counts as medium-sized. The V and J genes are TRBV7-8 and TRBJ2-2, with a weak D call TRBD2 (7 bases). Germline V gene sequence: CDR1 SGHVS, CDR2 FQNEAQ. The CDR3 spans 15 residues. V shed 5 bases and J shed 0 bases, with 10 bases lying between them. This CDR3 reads CASSPRGPNTGELFF. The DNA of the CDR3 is TGTGCCAGCAGCCCGCGGGGGCCGAACACCGGGGAGCTGTTTTTT.

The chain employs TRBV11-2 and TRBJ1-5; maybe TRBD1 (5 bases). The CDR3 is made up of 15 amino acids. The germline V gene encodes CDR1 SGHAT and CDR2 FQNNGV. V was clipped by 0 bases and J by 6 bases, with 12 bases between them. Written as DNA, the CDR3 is TGTGCCAGCAGCTTAGATGCGGGGGGGACTCAGCCCCAGCATTTT. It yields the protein CASSLDAGGTQPQHF.

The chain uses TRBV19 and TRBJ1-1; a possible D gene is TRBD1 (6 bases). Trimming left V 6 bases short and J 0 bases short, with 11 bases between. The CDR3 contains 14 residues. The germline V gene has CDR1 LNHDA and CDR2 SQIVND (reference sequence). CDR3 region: CASSQTGLNTEAFF. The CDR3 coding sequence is TGTGCCAGTAGCCAGACAGGTTTGAACACTGAAGCTTTCTTT.

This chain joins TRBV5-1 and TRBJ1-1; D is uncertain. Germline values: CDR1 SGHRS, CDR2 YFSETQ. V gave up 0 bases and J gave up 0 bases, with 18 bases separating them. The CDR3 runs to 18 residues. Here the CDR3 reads CASSLGRSLLPMNTEAFF. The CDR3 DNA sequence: TGCGCCAGCAGCTTGGGGAGGTCATTACTACCCATGAACACTGAAGCTTTCTTT.

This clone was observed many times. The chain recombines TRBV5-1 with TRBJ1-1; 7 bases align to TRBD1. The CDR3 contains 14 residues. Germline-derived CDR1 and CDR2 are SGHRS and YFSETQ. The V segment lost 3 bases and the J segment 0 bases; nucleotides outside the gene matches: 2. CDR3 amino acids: CASSYGQVNTEAFF. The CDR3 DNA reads TGCGCCAGCAGCTACGGACAGGTGAACACTGAAGCTTTCTTT.

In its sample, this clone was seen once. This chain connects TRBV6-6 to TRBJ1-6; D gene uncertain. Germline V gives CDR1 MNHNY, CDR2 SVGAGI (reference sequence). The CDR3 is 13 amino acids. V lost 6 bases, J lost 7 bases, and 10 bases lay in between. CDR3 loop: CASSQNGNSPLHF. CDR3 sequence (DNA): TGTGCCAGCAGCCAAAACGGGAATTCACCCCTCCACTTT.

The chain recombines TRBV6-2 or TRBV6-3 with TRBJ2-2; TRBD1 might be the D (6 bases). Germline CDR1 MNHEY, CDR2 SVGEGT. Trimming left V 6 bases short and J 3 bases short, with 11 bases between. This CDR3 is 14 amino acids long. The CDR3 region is CASSPGQHTGELFF. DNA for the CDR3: TGTGCCAGCAGCCCGGGACAACACACCGGGGAGCTGTTTTTT.

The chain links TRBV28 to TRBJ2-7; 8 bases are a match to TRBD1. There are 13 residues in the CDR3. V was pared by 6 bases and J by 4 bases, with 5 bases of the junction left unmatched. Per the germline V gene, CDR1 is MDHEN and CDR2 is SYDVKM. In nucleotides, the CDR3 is TGTGCCAGCAGGGGAACAGGGGGGTACGAGCAGTACTTC. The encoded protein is CASRGTGGYEQYF.

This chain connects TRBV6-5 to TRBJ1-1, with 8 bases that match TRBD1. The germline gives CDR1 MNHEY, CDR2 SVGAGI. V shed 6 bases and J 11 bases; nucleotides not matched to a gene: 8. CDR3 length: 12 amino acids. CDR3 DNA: TGTGCCAGCAGAGGCGGGACAGGTAATGCTTTCTTT. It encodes CASRGGTGNAFF.

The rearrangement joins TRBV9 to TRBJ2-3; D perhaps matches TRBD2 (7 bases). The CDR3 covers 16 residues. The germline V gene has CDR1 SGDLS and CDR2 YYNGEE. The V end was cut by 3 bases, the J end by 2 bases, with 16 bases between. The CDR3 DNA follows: TGTGCCAGCAGCGGGGGGGGCTCCTCCCTCACAGATACGCAGTATTTT. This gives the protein CASSGGGSSLTDTQYF.

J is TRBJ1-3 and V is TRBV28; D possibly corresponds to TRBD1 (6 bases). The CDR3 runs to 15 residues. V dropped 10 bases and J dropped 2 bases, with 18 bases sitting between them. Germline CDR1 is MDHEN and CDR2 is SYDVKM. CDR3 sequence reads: CATIEGGGAGNTIYF. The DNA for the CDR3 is TGTGCCACCATAGAAGGCGGGGGCGCTGGAAACACCATATATTTT. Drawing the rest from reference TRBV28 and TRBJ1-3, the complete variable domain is DVKVTQSSRYLVKRTGEKVFLECVQDMDHENMFWYRQDPGLGLRLIYFSYDVKMKEKGDIPEGYSVSREKKERFSLILESASTNQTSMYLCATIEGGGAGNTIYFGEGSWLTVV.

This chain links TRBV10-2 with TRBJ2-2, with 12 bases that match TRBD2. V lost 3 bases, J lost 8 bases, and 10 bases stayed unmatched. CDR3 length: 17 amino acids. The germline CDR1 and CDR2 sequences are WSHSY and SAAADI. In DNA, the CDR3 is TGCGCCAGCAGTGATTCCGGACTAGCGGGGTCTTTTGGGGAGCTGTTTTTT. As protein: CASSDSGLAGSFGELFF.

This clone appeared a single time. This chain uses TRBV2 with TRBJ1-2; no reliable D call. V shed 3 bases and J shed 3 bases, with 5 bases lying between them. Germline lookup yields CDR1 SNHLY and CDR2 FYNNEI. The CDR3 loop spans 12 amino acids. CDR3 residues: CASSDDYYGYTF. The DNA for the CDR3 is TGTGCCAGCAGTGATGACTACTATGGCTACACCTTC.